The rows below give T cell receptor beta chains drawn from one sample of a study of CD8 T cells in ankylosing spondylitis. TCRdb called the 5' RACE reads again in MiXCR, with one record for every CDR3 protein. Of about 330,000 distinct CDR3 sequences listed, around 8% were seen once; the top ten hold roughly 14%. Sequences were obtained from blood, either unsorted or a sorted T cell fraction (not recorded which). These receptors were obtained from a male donor with ankylosing spondylitis. The CDR3 runs from the conserved cysteine through the conserved F or W. The D gene is left open where the match is weak. Size is omitted from some rows. Given values are once, few, many or a class for expanded clones.

v_call,clone_size,d_call,j_call,cdr3_aa,cdr3_nt
TRBV9,.,TRBD2,TRBJ2-3,CASSVAASGKDTQYF,TGTGCCAGCAGCGTAGCGGCTAGCGGGAAAGATACGCAGTATTTT
TRBV5-1,.,TRBD2,TRBJ2-1,CASSLATSGMGTEQFF,TGCGCCAGCAGCTTGGCGACTAGCGGGATGGGGACTGAGCAGTTCTTC
TRBV29-1,many,.,TRBJ2-5,CSGSLETQYF,TGCAGCGGGTCACTGGAGACCCAGTACTTC
TRBV12-3/TRBV12-4,many,TRBD1,TRBJ1-5,CASSLGQGEDQPQHF,TGTGCCAGCAGTTTAGGACAGGGGGAGGATCAGCCCCAGCATTTT
TRBV25-1,few,.,TRBJ2-4,CASSDWSGAKNIQYF,TGTGCCAGCAGTGATTGGTCAGGGGCTAAAAACATTCAGTACTTC
TRBV6-1,few,TRBD1,TRBJ2-7,CASRKDREVGYEQYF,TGTGCCAGCAGGAAGGACAGGGAGGTCGGGTACGAGCAGTACTTC
TRBV29-1,.,TRBD2,TRBJ2-3,CSVGRLAEATDTQYF,TGCAGCGTTGGGCGACTAGCGGAGGCGACAGATACGCAGTATTTT
TRBV6-2/TRBV6-3,few,.,TRBJ2-5,CASSALLQTQYF,TGTGCCAGCAGTGCCCTCCTTCAGACCCAGTACTTC
TRBV3-1,many,.,TRBJ1-1,CASSPHPRAPLATEAFF,TGTGCCAGCAGCCCCCACCCCCGGGCCCCTTTAGCGACTGAAGCTTTCTTT
TRBV6-4,.,.,TRBJ1-2,CASSDSRGREGNYTF,TGTGCCAGCAGTGACTCGAGGGGTAGGGAGGGCAACTACACCTTC
TRBV28,once,TRBD2,TRBJ2-2,CASSFLAGGPANAGELFF,TGTGCCAGCAGTTTTCTGGCGGGAGGCCCCGCGAACGCCGGGGAGCTGTTTTTT
TRBV7-2,few,TRBD2,TRBJ2-5,CASSWTSRETQYF,TGTGCCAGCAGCTGGACTAGCCGGGAGACCCAGTACTTC
TRBV7-2,few,.,TRBJ2-7,CASSLVRDSYEQYF,TGTGCCAGCAGCTTAGTGCGGGACTCCTACGAGCAGTACTTC
TRBV20-1,few,.,TRBJ2-7,CSARDGLGNYEQYF,TGCAGTGCTAGAGATGGCCTAGGCAACTACGAGCAGTACTTC
TRBV7-3,few,TRBD1,TRBJ2-3,CASSPGTGADTQYF,TGTGCCAGCAGTCCAGGGACAGGGGCAGATACGCAGTATTTT
TRBV5-1,many,.,TRBJ2-1,CASSLQETEVNNEQFF,TGCGCCAGCAGCTTGCAGGAGACAGAGGTTAACAATGAGCAGTTCTTC
TRBV4-2,many,.,TRBJ2-2,CASSQVTGSGELFF,TGTGCCAGCAGCCAAGTGACGGGTTCCGGGGAGCTGTTTTTT
TRBV7-8,many,TRBD1,TRBJ2-6,CASRRTGVRLSGANVLTF,TGTGCCAGCAGGCGTACAGGGGTCAGGTTATCTGGGGCCAACGTCCTGACTTTC
TRBV12-3/TRBV12-4,few,.,TRBJ1-2,CASSSQKGGEGGYTF,TGTGCCAGCAGTTCACAGAAAGGGGGTGAGGGAGGCTACACCTTC
TRBV4-2,few,TRBD2,TRBJ2-2,CASRTSPGVQGTGELFF,TGTGCCAGTCGGACTAGCCCGGGAGTGCAGGGCACCGGGGAGCTGTTTTTT
TRBV12-3/TRBV12-4,many,.,TRBJ1-1,CASEGSRGGNFEAFF,TGTGCCAGCGAAGGGTCGAGAGGGGGAAACTTTGAAGCTTTCTTT
TRBV29-1,.,.,TRBJ2-5,CSVVVADAQGTQYF,TGCAGCGTTGTAGTGGCAGATGCCCAGGGAACCCAGTACTTC
TRBV4-2,.,TRBD1,TRBJ2-7,CASSQFRDRASYEQYF,TGTGCCAGCAGCCAATTCCGGGACAGGGCCTCCTACGAGCAGTACTTC
TRBV5-6,.,.,TRBJ2-3,CASSLAGPPVADTQYF,TGTGCCAGCAGCTTAGCGGGCCCCCCGGTCGCAGATACGCAGTATTTT
TRBV20-1,.,TRBD1,TRBJ2-2,CSAQTGGFTGELFF,TGCAGTGCTCAGACAGGGGGGTTCACCGGGGAGCTGTTTTTT